The source of this T cell receptor (beta chain) is a study of regulatory T cells in long-lasting Graves disease. Per germline, CDR1 MNHEY and CDR2 SMNVEV (reference sequence). V gave up 5 bases and J gave up 0 bases; unmatched junction bases: 10. The CDR3 has 17 residues. This clonotype was found many times. Its target is unknown. Specified time point: persistent/refractory GD, antithyroid drugs over 5 years with positive TRAb. The TCR library was made from RNA that had been extracted from PBMCs in TRIzol. To make TCR beta libraries, researchers used iRepertoire HTBI primers and Arm-PCR of CDR3 regions. The authors' processing: About 62 TRBV and 14 TRBJ segments were identified across samples. TCRdb fed the multiplex PCR reads into MiXCR, producing one record per CDR3 protein. None of the V and J calls come from the authors' own analysis; TCRdb made them. Here the sample spans 300,000 or so distinct CDR3 sequences, about 18% being singletons.

General study points: Newly diagnosed patients shared approximately 1,000 public clonotypes; persistent patients shared around 2,500. TRBV28, TRBJ1-2 and TRBJ2-5 were favored in persistent disease.

This TCR derives from a female donor with Graves disease. V is TRBV27 and J is TRBJ1-5; 7 nucleotides align to TRBD1. The sample here was peripheral blood mononuclear cells (PBMCs), taken when the disease was refractory, from a patient treated with antithyroid drugs. The CDR3 coding sequence is TGTGCCAGCAGTATACCCGGGACAGCTTATAGCAATCAGCCCCAGCATTTT. Protein sequence: CASSIPGTAYSNQPQHF.